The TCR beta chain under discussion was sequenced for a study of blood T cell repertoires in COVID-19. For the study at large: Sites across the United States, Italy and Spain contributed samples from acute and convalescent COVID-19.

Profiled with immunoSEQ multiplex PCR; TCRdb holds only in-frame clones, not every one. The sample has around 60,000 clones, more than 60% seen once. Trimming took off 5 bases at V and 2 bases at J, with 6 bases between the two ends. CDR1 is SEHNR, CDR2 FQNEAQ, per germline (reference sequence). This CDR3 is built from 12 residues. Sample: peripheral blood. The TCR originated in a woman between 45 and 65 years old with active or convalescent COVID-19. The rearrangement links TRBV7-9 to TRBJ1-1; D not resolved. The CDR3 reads CASSRDNTEAFF. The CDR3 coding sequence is TGTGCCAGCAGCCGAGATAACACTGAAGCTTTCTTT.